The source of this T cell receptor beta chain is a study of blood T cells in healthy people across ages. Points from the study as a whole: Roughly linearly, TCR beta diversity per million T cells fell as age increased. TCR beta diversity tracked closely with naive T cell percentage.

It was with a sample-barcoded 5' primer and a J-beta primer mix that a second PCR of about 6 to 12 cycles was run. The template-switch adaptor was a 5' adaptor with 12 random nucleotides. It tagged each cDNA molecule. A single record per CDR3 protein comes from TCRdb applying MiXCR to the 5' RACE reads. The sample includes 1.8 million or so distinct CDR3 sequences, 39% of them seen just once. This clonotype was seen only a few times. Its antigen is not identified. The trim removed 1 base at V and 4 bases at J, leaving 12 bases unmatched. Per the germline V gene, CDR1 is SGHTA and CDR2 is FQGNSA. The CDR3 contains 17 residues.

The TCR sequence derives from a human donor in good health. The sequenced sample was blood. The chain couples TRBV7-2 to TRBJ2-5; 7 nucleotides match TRBD2. The CDR3 DNA reads as TGTGCCAGCAGCTTAGGAGTTTACCCTCGCGGGGGAGAGACCCAGTACTTC. It specifies CASSLGVYPRGGETQYF.